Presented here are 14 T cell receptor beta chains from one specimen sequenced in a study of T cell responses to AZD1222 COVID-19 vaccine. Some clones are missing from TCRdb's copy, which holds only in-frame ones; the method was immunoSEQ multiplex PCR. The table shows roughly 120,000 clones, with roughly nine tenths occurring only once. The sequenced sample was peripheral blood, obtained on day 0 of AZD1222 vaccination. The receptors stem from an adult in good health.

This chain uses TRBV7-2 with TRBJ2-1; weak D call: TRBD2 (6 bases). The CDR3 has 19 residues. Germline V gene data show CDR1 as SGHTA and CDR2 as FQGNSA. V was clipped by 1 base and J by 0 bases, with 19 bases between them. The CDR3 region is CASSLDFRRGFFSYNEQFF. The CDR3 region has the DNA TGTGCCAGCAGCTTAGATTTTCGGAGGGGATTCTTCTCCTACAATGAGCAGTTCTTC.

The CDR3 sequence: CASSLEGLVGRTDRETQYF. The CDR3 nucleotides are TGTGCCAGCAGCTTAGAAGGACTAGTAGGGCGAACGGACCGAGAGACCCAGTACTTC. The chain couples TRBV7-9 to TRBJ2-5; 7 nucleotides agree with TRBD2. CDR3 length equals 19 residues. The germline gives CDR1 SEHNR, CDR2 FQNEAQ (reference sequence). J gave up 4 bases and V 1 base, and 18 bases lay outside the gene matches.

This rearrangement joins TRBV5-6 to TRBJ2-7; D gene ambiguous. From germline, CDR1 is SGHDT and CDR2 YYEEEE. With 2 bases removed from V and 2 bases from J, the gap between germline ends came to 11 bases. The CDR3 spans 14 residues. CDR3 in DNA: TGTGCCAGCAGCTTTGGGGTCGGAACCTACGAGCAGTACTTC. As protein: CASSFGVGTYEQYF. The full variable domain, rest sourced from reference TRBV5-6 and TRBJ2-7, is DAGVTQSPTHLIKTRGQQVTLRCSPKSGHDTVSWYQQALGQGPQFIFQYYEEEERQRGNFPDRFSGHQFPNYSSELNVNALLLGDSALYLCASSFGVGTYEQYFGPGTRLTVT.

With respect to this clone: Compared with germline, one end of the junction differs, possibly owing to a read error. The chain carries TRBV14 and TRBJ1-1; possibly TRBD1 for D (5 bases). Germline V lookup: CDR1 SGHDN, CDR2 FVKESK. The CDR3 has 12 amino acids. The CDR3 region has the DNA TGTGCCAGCAGCCAAGTTGGGGCCGAGCGGATCTTT. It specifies CASSQVGAERIF.

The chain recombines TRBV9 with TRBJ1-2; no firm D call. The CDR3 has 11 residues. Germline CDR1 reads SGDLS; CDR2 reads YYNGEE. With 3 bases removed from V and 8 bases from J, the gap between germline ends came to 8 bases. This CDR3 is CASSGTKGYTF. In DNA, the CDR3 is TGTGCCAGCAGCGGAACAAAAGGCTACACCTTC.

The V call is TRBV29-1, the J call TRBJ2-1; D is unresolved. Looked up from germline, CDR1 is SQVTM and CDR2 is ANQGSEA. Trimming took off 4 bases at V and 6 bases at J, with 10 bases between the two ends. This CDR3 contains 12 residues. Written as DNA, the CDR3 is TGCAGCGTTGGTCCAGCGCGCAATGAGCAGTTCTTC. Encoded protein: CSVGPARNEQFF.

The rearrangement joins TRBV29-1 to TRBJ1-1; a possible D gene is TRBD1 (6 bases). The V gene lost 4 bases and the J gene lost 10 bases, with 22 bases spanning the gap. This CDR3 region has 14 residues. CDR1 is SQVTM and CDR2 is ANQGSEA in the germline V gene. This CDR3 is CSVVGTGQTRGAFF. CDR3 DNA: TGCAGCGTTGTGGGTACCGGACAGACACGGGGAGCTTTCTTT.

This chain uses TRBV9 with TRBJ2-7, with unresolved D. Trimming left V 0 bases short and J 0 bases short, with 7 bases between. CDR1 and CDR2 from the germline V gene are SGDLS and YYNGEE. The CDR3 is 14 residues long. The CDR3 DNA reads TGTGCCAGCAGCGTAGGGTGGGACTCCTACGAGCAGTACTTC. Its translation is CASSVGWDSYEQYF. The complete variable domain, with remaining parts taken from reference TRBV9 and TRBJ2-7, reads DSGVTQTPKHLITATGQRVTLRCSPRSGDLSVYWYQQSLDQGLQFLIQYYNGEERAKGNILERFSAQQFPDLHSELNLSSLELGDSALYFCASSVGWDSYEQYFGPGTRLTVT.

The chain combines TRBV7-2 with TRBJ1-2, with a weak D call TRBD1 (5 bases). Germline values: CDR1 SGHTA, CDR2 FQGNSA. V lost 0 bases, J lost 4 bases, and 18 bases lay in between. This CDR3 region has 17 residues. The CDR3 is CASSLAGGAGTSYGYTF. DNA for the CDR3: TGTGCCAGCAGCTTAGCGGGAGGGGCAGGAACCTCCTATGGCTACACCTTC.

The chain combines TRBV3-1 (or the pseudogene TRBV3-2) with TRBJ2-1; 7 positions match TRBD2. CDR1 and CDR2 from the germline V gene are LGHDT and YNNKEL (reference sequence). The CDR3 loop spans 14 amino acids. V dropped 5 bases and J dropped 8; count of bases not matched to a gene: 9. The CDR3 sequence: CASSFPERGDEQFF. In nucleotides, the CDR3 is TGTGCCAGCAGCTTCCCCGAGCGGGGCGATGAGCAGTTCTTC.

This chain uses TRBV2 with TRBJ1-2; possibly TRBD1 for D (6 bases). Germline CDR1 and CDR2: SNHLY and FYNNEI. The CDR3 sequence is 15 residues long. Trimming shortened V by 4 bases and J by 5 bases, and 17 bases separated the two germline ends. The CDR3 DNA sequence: TGTGCCAGCAGTGGTCCCGGCGGACAGCGTTATGGCTACACCTTC. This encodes CASSGPGGQRYGYTF.

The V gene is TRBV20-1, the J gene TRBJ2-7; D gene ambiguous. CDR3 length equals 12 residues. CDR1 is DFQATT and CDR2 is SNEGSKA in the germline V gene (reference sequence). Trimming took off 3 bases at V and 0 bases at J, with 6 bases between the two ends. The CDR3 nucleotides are TGCAGTGCTAGTTTGGGCTCCTACGAGCAGTACTTC. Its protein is CSASLGSYEQYF.

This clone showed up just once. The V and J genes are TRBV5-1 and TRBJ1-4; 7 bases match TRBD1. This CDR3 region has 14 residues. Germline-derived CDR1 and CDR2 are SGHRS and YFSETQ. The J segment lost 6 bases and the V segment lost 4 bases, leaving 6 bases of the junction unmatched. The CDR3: CASSLGQADEKLFF. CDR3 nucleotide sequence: TGCGCCAGCAGCCTCGGACAGGCCGATGAAAAACTGTTTTTT.

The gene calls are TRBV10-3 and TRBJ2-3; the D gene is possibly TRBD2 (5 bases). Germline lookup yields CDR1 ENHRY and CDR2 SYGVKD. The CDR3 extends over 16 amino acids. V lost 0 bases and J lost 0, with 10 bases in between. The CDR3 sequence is CAISESRVVSTDTQYF. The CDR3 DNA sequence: TGTGCCATCAGTGAGTCGCGGGTAGTGAGCACAGATACGCAGTATTTT.